These 21 T cell receptor beta chains came from one sample sequenced in a study of cytomegalovirus exposure and HLA in healthy donors. The PCR contained 60 Vbeta and 13 Jbeta primers. Assay: immunoSEQ multiplex PCR; the TCRdb copy retains only in-frame clones and omits some. The sample consists of nearly 65,000 clones, 73% of them appearing once. The sample was PBMCs. The receptors shown here come from a man between 45 and 60 years old in good health and CMV-seronegative.

This clone was seen a handful of times. J is TRBJ1-2 and V is TRBV14; no reliable D call. V lost 1 base and J 6 bases, leaving 15 bases between the germline ends. CDR1 is SGHDN, CDR2 FVKESK, per germline. The CDR3 runs to 15 residues. The CDR3 loop is CASSQVLGRDDGYTF. The CDR3 coding sequence is TGTGCCAGCAGCCAAGTCCTTGGGAGGGATGATGGCTACACCTTC.

In its sample, this clone was seen once. The rearrangement links TRBV10-3 to TRBJ1-2; 7 bases map to TRBD1. This CDR3 is 15 amino acids long. Trimming removed 0 bases from V and 4 bases from J; junction bases left unmatched: 5. Germline values: CDR1 ENHRY, CDR2 SYGVKD. The CDR3 protein is CAISESPTGTYGYTF. The CDR3 DNA is TGTGCCATCAGTGAGTCCCCGACAGGGACCTATGGCTACACCTTC.

Remarks on this clone: The sample carries other DNA sequences with the same CDR3. The V gene is TRBV5-1, the J gene TRBJ2-2; TRBD2 aligns across 14 bases. The germline V gene has CDR1 SGHRS and CDR2 YFSETQ. The CDR3 loop spans 15 amino acids. The junction had 6 bases not matched to a gene; V was cut back by 7 bases and J by 7 bases. CDR3 sequence (DNA): TGCGCCAGCGGACTAGCGGGGGGCTTTAACGGGGAGCTGTTTTTT. Translation gives CASGLAGGFNGELFF. Variable domain in full (rest from reference TRBV5-1 and TRBJ2-2): KAGVTQTPRYLIKTRGQQVTLSCSPISGHRSVSWYQQTPGQGLQFLFEYFSETQRNKGNFPGRFSGRQFSNSRSEMNVSTLELGDSALYLCASGLAGGFNGELFFGEGSRLTVL.

The chain uses TRBV18 and TRBJ1-4; 12 bases match TRBD1. The CDR3 runs to 15 residues. Germline V gene lookup returns CDR1 KGHSH and CDR2 LQKENI. V was clipped by 3 bases and J by 7 bases; unmatched bases: 3. The CDR3 sequence is CASSPGQGAREKLFF. Here the CDR3 DNA reads TGTGCCAGCTCACCGGGACAGGGGGCACGTGAAAAACTGTTTTTT. Using reference TRBV18 and TRBJ1-4 for the parts outside the CDR3, the full variable domain is NAGVMQNPRHLVRRRGQEARLRCSPMKGHSHVYWYRQLPEEGLKFMVYLQKENIIDESGMPKERFSAEFPKEGPSILRIQQVVRGDSAAYFCASSPGQGAREKLFFGSGTQLSVL.

The gene calls are TRBV5-1 and TRBJ1-1; possible D gene TRBD1, 6 bases. V lost 6 bases to trimming and J lost 4 bases, with 16 bases between them. Germline values: CDR1 SGHRS, CDR2 YFSETQ. This CDR3 contains 14 residues. Here the CDR3 DNA reads TGCGCCAGCACCGCGACAGGAGCCTCCACTGAAGCTTTCTTT. This codes for CASTATGASTEAFF. The full variable domain, rest sourced from reference TRBV5-1 and TRBJ1-1, is KAGVTQTPRYLIKTRGQQVTLSCSPISGHRSVSWYQQTPGQGLQFLFEYFSETQRNKGNFPGRFSGRQFSNSRSEMNVSTLELGDSALYLCASTATGASTEAFFGQGTRLTVV.

This clone was observed a few times. V and J are TRBV5-5 and TRBJ2-7; D possibly corresponds to TRBD1 (7 bases). This CDR3 comprises 14 residues. CDR1 is SGHKS, CDR2 YYEKEE, per germline (reference sequence). The V end lost 5 bases, the J end lost 3 bases, and 15 bases lay between the germline ends. The CDR3 nucleotides are TGTGCCAGCAGTAGGGGGGACAGTGACTACGAGCAGTACTTC. This encodes CASSRGDSDYEQYF.

This sequence joins TRBV10-2 and TRBJ2-3, with 8 nucleotides matching TRBD2. Looked up from germline, CDR1 is WSHSY and CDR2 is SAAADI. This CDR3 is built from 16 residues. J gave up 0 bases and V 3 bases, and 5 bases lay outside the gene matches. For the CDR3, the DNA is TGCGCCAGCAGTGATTTAGCGGGGCGTAGCACAGATACGCAGTATTTT. Protein: CASSDLAGRSTDTQYF.

The chain recombines TRBV5-6 with TRBJ1-6; the match to TRBD1 covers 7 bases. This CDR3 region has 14 residues. Trimming took 3 bases from V and 7 from J; bases not matched to a gene: 4. Germline CDR1 reads SGHDT; CDR2 reads YYEEEE. CDR3: CASSSRGPNSPLHF. As DNA, the CDR3 is TGTGCCAGCAGCTCAAGGGGGCCCAATTCACCCCTCCACTTT.

The CDR3 coding sequence is TGCGCCAGCAGCCAAGAAGGCGGAGGCCATGAGCAGTTCTTC. Amino acid sequence: CASSQEGGGHEQFF. The chain employs TRBV4-1 and TRBJ2-1, with a possible D match to TRBD2 (5 bases). V shed 0 bases and J shed 8 bases, with 11 bases lying between them. This CDR3 region has 14 residues. Germline assignment: CDR1 MGHRA and CDR2 YSYEKL.

The gene calls are TRBV18 and TRBJ1-5, with D perhaps matching TRBD1 (5 bases). V lost 4 bases to trimming and J lost 6 bases, with 16 bases between them. This CDR3 spans 15 amino acids. Germline CDR1 is KGHSH and CDR2 is LQKENI. CDR3 in amino acids: CASSRDSQTVQPQHF. The CDR3 DNA follows: TGTGCCAGCTCACGTGACAGCCAGACCGTTCAGCCCCAGCATTTT. Using reference TRBV18 and TRBJ1-5 for the parts outside the CDR3, the full variable domain is NAGVMQNPRHLVRRRGQEARLRCSPMKGHSHVYWYRQLPEEGLKFMVYLQKENIIDESGMPKERFSAEFPKEGPSILRIQQVVRGDSAAYFCASSRDSQTVQPQHFGDGTRLSIL.

V is TRBV7-9 and J is TRBJ2-1; 7 positions agree with TRBD2. Germline V gene sequence: CDR1 SEHNR, CDR2 FQNEAQ (reference sequence). The CDR3 totals 13 residues. The junction had 7 bases not matched to a gene; V was cut back by 6 bases and J by 8 bases. CDR3 amino acids: CASSRQRGYEQFF. CDR3 nucleotides: TGTGCCAGCAGTCGTCAGCGGGGATATGAGCAGTTCTTC.

The chain joins TRBV5-1 to TRBJ1-1, with 10 bases lining up with TRBD1. V shed 3 bases, J shed 1 base, and the junction held 3 bases outside the gene matches. This CDR3 is built from 15 residues. The germline CDR1 and CDR2 sequences are SGHRS and YFSETQ. The CDR3: CASSWGQGKNTEAFF. CDR3 DNA sequence: TGCGCCAGCAGCTGGGGACAGGGGAAGAACACTGAAGCTTTCTTT.

This clone was seen more than once but under ten times. V usage is TRBV9 and J usage is TRBJ2-5; 11 bases are a match to TRBD2. The junction had 5 bases not matched to a gene; V was cut back by 2 bases and J by 5 bases. Germline assignment: CDR1 SGDLS and CDR2 YYNGEE. The CDR3 contains 15 residues. The CDR3 coding sequence is TGTGCCAGCAGCGTTAGCGGGGGGGCCGGGGAGACCCAGTACTTC. Translating it yields CASSVSGGAGETQYF.

CDR3 DNA sequence: TGTGCCAGCAGTGAATTGACAGGGGCCGCTGGCTACACCTTC. This translates into CASSELTGAAGYTF. The V call is TRBV6-1, the J call TRBJ1-2; TRBD1 aligns across 8 bases. Germline V gene sequence: CDR1 MNHNS, CDR2 SASEGT. The V and J ends lost 2 bases and 7 bases, in that order; junction bases with no gene match: 6. The CDR3 has 14 amino acids.

Written as DNA, the CDR3 is TGTGCCAGCAGCTTGGGGACAGCCACTAATGAAAAACTGTTTTTT. This translates into CASSLGTATNEKLFF. The rearrangement links TRBV5-4 to TRBJ1-4, with a tentative D call TRBD1 (6 bases). CDR1 and CDR2 from the germline V gene are SGHNT and YYREEE (reference sequence). The CDR3 has 15 amino acids. Trimming shortened V by 0 bases and J by 2 bases, and 8 bases separated the two germline ends.

This clone showed up just a few times. The chain's CDR3 is CAWSDTYGVGYTF. The CDR3 DNA is TGTGCCTGGAGCGACACCTACGGGGTTGGCTACACCTTC. This chain joins TRBV30 and TRBJ1-2; D remains unclear. This CDR3 comprises 13 residues. Germline CDR1 GTSNPN, CDR2 SVGIG (reference sequence). Trimming took off 3 bases at V and 7 bases at J, with 15 bases between the two ends.

The chain employs TRBV6-1 and TRBJ2-3; a possible D gene is TRBD1 (6 bases). V was pared by 5 bases and J by 6 bases, with 15 bases between. The length of the CDR3 is 14 residues. Per the germline V gene, CDR1 is MNHNS and CDR2 is SASEGT. The CDR3 DNA reads TGTGCCAGCAGTTGGCAGTTCCAGGGGGATACGCAGTATTTT. It yields the protein CASSWQFQGDTQYF.

The CDR3 protein is CASSSETGEQFF. DNA for the CDR3: TGTGCCAGCAGTTCTGAGACAGGTGAGCAGTTCTTC. The chain combines TRBV25-1 with TRBJ2-1; a weak D match, TRBD1 (6 bases). V lost 5 bases and J 9 bases, leaving 11 bases between the germline ends. The CDR3 covers 12 residues. The germline gives CDR1 MGHDK, CDR2 SYGVNS.

This clone appeared a single time. V is TRBV19 and J is TRBJ1-5, with 9 bases that match TRBD1. The germline gives CDR1 LNHDA, CDR2 SQIVND (reference sequence). Losses at the gene ends were 5 bases for V and 2 bases for J; bases not matched to a gene: 7. The CDR3 is 16 amino acids. The CDR3 is CASSGNRGPGNQPQHF. The CDR3 nucleotides read TGTGCCAGTAGTGGAAACAGGGGGCCGGGCAATCAGCCCCAGCATTTT.

The chain links TRBV7-9 to TRBJ1-5, with 7 bases that match TRBD1. This CDR3 comprises 15 residues. Germline CDR1 is SEHNR and CDR2 is FQNEAQ (reference sequence). Losses at the gene ends were 5 bases for V and 0 bases for J; bases not matched to a gene: 4. Here the CDR3 reads CASSQTGYSNQPQHF. CDR3 in DNA: TGTGCCAGCAGCCAGACAGGGTATAGCAATCAGCCCCAGCATTTT.

In regard to this clone: The same CDR3 can be traced to other DNA sequences in this sample. The rearrangement uses TRBV7-9 and TRBJ1-6; D is unclear. This CDR3 spans 16 amino acids. Germline V gene sequence: CDR1 SEHNR, CDR2 FQNEAQ (reference sequence). V dropped 3 bases and J dropped 10 bases, with 19 bases sitting between them. CDR3 DNA: TGTGCCAGCAGCTTCTGGAGGTTCGAAGAGGACTCACCCCTCCACTTT. It specifies CASSFWRFEEDSPLHF.